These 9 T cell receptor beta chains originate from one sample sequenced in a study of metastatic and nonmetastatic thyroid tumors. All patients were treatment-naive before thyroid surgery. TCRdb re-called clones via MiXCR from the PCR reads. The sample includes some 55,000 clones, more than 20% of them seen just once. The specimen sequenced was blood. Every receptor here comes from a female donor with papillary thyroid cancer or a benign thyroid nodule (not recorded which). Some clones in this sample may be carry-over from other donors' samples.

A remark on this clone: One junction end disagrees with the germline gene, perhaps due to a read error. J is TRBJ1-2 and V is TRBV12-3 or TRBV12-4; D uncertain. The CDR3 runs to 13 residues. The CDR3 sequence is CASSLDGGKDYTF. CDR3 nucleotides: TGTGCCAGCAGCTTAGACGGAGGTAAAGACTACACCTTC.

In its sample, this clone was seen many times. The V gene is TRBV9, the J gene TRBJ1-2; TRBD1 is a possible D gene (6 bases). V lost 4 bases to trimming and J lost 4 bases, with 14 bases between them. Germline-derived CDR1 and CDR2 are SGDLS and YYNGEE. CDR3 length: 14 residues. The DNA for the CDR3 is TGTGCCAGCAGCTCAAACAGGGCTGGCTATGGCTACACCTTC. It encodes CASSSNRAGYGYTF.

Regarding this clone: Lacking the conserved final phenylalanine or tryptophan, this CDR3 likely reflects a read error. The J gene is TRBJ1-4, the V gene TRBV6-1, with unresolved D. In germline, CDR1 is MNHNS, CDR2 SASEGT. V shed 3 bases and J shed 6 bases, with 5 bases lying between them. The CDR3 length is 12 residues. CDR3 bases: TGTGCCAGCAGTGAGATAGATGAAAAACTGTTTTAT. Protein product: CASSEIDEKLFY.

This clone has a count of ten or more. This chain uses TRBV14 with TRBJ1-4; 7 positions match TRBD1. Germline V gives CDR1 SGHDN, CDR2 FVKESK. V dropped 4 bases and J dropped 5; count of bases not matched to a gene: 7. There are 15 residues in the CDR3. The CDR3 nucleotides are TGTGCCAGCAGCCCACACCAGGGGGAAAATGAAAAACTGTTTTTT. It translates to CASSPHQGENEKLFF.

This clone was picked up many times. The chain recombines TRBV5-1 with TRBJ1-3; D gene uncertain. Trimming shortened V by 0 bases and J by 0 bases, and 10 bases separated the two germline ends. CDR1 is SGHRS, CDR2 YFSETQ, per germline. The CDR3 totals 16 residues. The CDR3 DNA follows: TGCGCCAGCAGCTTGGCCGGAGCCCTCTCTGGAAACACCATATATTTT. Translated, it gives CASSLAGALSGNTIYF. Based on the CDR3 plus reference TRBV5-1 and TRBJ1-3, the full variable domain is KAGVTQTPRYLIKTRGQQVTLSCSPISGHRSVSWYQQTPGQGLQFLFEYFSETQRNKGNFPGRFSGRQFSNSRSEMNVSTLELGDSALYLCASSLAGALSGNTIYFGEGSWLTVV.

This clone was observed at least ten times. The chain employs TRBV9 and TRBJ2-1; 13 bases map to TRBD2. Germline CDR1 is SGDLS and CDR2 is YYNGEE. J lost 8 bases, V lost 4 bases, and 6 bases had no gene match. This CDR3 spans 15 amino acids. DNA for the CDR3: TGTGCCAGCAGCATGTGGACTAGCGGGAGTCATGAGCAGTTCTTC. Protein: CASSMWTSGSHEQFF. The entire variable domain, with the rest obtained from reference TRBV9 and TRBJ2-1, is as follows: DSGVTQTPKHLITATGQRVTLRCSPRSGDLSVYWYQQSLDQGLQFLIQYYNGEERAKGNILERFSAQQFPDLHSELNLSSLELGDSALYFCASSMWTSGSHEQFFGPGTRLTVL.

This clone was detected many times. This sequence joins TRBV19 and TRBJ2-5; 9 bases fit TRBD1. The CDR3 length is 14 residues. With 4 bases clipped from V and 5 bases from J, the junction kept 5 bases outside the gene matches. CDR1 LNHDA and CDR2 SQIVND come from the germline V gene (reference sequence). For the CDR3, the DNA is TGTGCCAGTAGTAGTGGGACAGGGAAGGAGACCCAGTACTTC. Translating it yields CASSSGTGKETQYF.

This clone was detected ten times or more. This CDR3 reads CASSPTGLTEAFF. The CDR3 region has the DNA TGTGCCAGCAGCCCGACAGGGCTCACTGAAGCTTTCTTT. This chain joins TRBV7-3 and TRBJ1-1, with 7 bases identical to TRBD1. V lost 5 bases to trimming and J lost 4 bases; unmatched junction nucleotides: 4. The CDR3 spans 13 residues. Germline CDR1 is SGHTA and CDR2 is FQGTGA.

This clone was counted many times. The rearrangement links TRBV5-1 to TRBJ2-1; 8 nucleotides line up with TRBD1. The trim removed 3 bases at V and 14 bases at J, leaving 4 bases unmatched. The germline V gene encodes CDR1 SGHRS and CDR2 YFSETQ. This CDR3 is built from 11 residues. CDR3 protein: CASSSGTGEFF. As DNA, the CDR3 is TGCGCCAGCAGCTCCGGGACAGGAGAGTTCTTC.